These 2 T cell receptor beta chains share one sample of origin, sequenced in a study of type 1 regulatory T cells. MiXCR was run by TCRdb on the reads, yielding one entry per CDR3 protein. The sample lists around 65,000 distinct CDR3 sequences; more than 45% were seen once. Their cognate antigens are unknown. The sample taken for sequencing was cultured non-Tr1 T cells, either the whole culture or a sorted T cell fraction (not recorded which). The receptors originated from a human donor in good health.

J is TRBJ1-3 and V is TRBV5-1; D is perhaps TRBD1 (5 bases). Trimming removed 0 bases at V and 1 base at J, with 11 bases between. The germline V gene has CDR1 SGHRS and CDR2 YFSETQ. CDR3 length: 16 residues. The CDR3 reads CASSLEAGGSGNTIYF. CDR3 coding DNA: TGCGCCAGCAGCTTGGAAGCTGGGGGTTCTGGAAACACCATATATTTT.

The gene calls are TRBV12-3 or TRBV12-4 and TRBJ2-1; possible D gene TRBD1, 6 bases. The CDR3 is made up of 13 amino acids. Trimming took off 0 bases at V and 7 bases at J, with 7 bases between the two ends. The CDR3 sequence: CASSLARGNEQFF. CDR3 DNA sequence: TGTGCCAGCAGTTTAGCAAGGGGGAATGAGCAGTTCTTC.